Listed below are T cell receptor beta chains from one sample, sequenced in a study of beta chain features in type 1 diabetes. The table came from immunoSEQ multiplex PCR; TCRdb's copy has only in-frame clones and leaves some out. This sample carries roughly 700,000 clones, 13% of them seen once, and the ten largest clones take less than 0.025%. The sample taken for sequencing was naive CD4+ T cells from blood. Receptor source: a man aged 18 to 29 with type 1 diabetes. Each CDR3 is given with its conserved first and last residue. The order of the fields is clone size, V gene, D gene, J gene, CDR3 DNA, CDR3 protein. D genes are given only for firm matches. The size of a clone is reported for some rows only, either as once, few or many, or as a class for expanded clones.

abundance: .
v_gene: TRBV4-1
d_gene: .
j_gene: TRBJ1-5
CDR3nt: TGCGCCAGCAGCCAAGCCCCGCGCGGATACAATCAGCCCCAGCATTTT
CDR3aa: CASSQAPRGYNQPQHF

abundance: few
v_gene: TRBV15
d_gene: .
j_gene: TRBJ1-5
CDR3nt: TGTGCCACCAGCAGAGATGTAGATTATAGCAATCAGCCCCAGCATTTT
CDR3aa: CATSRDVDYSNQPQHF

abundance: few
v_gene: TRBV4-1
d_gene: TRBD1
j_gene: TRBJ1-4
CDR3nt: TGCGCCAGCAGCCAAGTAGTCCGGACAGGTCAGGGGACTAATGAAAAACTGTTTTTT
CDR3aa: CASSQVVRTGQGTNEKLFF

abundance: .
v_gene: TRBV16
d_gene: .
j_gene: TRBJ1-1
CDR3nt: TGTGCCAGCAGCGCGGGCCGAGGCACTGAAGCTTTCTTT
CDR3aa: CASSAGRGTEAFF

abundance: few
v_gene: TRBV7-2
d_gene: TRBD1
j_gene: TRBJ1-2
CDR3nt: TGTGCCAGCAGCCCGCCCCACAGGGGCGGTGGCTACACCTTC
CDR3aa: CASSPPHRGGGYTF

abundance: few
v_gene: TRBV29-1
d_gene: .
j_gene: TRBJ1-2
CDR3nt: TGCAGCGTTGAAGTGGAGGGGACCTATGGCTACACCTTC
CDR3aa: CSVEVEGTYGYTF

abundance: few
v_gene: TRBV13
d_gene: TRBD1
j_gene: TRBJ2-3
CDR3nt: TGTGCCAGCATCCCACGGGGACAGGGGGATTTATTCACAGATACGCAGTATTTT
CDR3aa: CASIPRGQGDLFTDTQYF

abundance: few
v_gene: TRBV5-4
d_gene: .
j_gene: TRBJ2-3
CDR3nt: TGTGCCAGCAGCTTCAAGGCGACGGGAAACACAGATACGCAGTATTTT
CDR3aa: CASSFKATGNTDTQYF

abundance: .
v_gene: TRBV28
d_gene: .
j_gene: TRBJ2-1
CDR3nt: TGTGCCAGCAGTCCCAAGTTCCCCTGGGTGAGCTCCTACAATGAGCAGTTCTTC
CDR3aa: CASSPKFPWVSSYNEQFF

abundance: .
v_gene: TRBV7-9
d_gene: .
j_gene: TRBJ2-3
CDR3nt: TGTGCCAGCAGCCCCTCGAGCACAGATACGCAGTATTTT
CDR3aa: CASSPSSTDTQYF

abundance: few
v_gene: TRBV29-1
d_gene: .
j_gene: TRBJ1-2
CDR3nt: TGCAGCGTTCTCAGGGCTGGCGGCTACACCTTC
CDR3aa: CSVLRAGGYTF

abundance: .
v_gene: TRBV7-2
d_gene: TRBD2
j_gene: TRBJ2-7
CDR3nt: TGTGCCAGCAGCAGGACTAGCGGGGATACCTACGAGCAGTACTTC
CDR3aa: CASSRTSGDTYEQYF

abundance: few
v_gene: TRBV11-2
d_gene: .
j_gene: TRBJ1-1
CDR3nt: TGTGCCAGCAGCTTCCGAATACCAGACAGATCTATGAACACTGAAGCTTTCTTT
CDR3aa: CASSFRIPDRSMNTEAFF

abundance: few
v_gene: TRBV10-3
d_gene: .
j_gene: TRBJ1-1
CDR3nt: TGTGCCATCAGGGACGGGCAGAGGGGTGAAGCTTTCTTT
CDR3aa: CAIRDGQRGEAFF

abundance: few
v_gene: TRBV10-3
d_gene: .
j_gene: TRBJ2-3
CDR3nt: TGTGCCATCAAAGGGGGTTCAGATACGCAGTATTTT
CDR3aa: CAIKGGSDTQYF

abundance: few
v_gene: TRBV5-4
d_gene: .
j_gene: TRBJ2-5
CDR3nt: TGTGCCAGCAGCTTTGGACAAATGTACCAAGAGACCCAGTACTTC
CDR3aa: CASSFGQMYQETQYF

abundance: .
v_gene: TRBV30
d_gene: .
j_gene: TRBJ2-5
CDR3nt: TGTGGATGGGCGGGGTCAGAGACCCAGTACTTC
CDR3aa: CGWAGSETQYF

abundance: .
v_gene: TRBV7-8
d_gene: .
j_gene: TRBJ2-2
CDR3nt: TGTGCCAGCAGACCTACCCGGGACGACAGGACCGGGGAGCTGTTTTTT
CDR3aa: CASRPTRDDRTGELFF

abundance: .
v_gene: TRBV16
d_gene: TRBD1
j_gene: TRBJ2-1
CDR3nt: TGTGCCAGCAGCAAAATAGGACAGGATCAGTCCAATGAGCAGTTCTTC
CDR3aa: CASSKIGQDQSNEQFF

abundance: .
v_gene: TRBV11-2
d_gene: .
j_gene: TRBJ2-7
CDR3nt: TGTGCCAGCAGCTTAGCCCGAACAGGGACCTACGAGCAGTACTTC
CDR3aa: CASSLARTGTYEQYF

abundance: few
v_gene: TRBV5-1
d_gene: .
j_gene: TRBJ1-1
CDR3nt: TGCGCCAGCAGCTCCGAGACAGGAGTCTGGGCTGAAGCTTTCTTT
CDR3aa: CASSSETGVWAEAFF

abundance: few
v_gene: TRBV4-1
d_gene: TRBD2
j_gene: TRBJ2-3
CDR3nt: TGCGCCAGCAGCTTTAGCGGGGTGGGCACAGATACGCAGTATTTT
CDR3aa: CASSFSGVGTDTQYF

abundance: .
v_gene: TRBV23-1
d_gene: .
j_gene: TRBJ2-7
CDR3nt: TGCGCCAGCAGTCCTACCGGACGGTACCTTGGCATCCCCTACGAGCAGTACTTC
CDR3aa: CASSPTGRYLGIPYEQYF

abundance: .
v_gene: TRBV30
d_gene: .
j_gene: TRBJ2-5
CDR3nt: TGTGCCTGGAGTGTAGGGGGGGAGGAGACCCAGTACTTC
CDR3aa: CAWSVGGEETQYF

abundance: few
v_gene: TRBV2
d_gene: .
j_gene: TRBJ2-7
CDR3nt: TGTGCCAGCAATGGAGGGGCAGTAACCTACGAGCAGTACTTC
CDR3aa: CASNGGAVTYEQYF

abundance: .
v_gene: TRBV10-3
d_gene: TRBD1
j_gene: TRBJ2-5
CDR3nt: TGTGCCAGCGACAGGGGGCCGCCCCAAGAGACCCAGTACTTC
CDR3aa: CASDRGPPQETQYF

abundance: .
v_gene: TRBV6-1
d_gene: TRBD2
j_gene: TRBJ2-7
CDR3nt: TGTGCCAGCAGGGAGCTAGCGGGGGTTCTCTACGAGCAGTACTTC
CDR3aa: CASRELAGVLYEQYF

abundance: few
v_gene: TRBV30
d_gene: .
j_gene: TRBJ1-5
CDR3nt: TGTGCCTGGAGTGAGCAGGGAGAACAGCCCCAGCATTTT
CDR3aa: CAWSEQGEQPQHF

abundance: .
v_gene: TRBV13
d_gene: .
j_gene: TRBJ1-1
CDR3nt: TGTGCCAGCAGCTTTACGTCTAGCCCGGGGACTGAAGCTTTCTTT
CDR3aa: CASSFTSSPGTEAFF

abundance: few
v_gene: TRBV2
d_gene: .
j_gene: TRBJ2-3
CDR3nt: TGTGCCAGCAGTACACGCCGCGGTGCAGATACGCAGTATTTT
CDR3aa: CASSTRRGADTQYF